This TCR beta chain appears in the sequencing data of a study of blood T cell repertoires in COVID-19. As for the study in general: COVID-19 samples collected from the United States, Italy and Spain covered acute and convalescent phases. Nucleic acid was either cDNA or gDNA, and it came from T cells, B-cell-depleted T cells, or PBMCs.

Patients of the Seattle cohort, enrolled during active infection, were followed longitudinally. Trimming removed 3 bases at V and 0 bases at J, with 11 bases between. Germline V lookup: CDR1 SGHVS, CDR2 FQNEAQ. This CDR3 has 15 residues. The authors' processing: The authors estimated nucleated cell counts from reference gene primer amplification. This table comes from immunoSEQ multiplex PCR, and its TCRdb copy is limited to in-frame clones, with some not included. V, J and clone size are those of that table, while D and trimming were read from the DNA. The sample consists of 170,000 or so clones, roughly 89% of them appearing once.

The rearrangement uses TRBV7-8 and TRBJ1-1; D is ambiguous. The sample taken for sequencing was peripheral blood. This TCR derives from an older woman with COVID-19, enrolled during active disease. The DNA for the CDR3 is TGTGCCAGCAGCTTTTCAACAACCATGAACACTGAAGCTTTCTTT. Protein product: CASSFSTTMNTEAFF.